A single sample gave rise to the 9 T cell receptor beta chains below, sequenced in a study of blood T cells in healthy people across ages. A second PCR of 7 to 11 cycles used a sample-barcoded 5' primer and a J-beta primer mix. TCRdb used MiXCR to reprocess the 5' RACE reads, holding one entry per CDR3 protein. The sample holds fewer than 2,000,000 distinct CDR3 sequences, 30% to 35% seen once. The sequenced sample was blood. These TCRs come from a woman in her 30s in good health.

The genes are TRBV6-5 and TRBJ2-7; D is ambiguous. Matching the DNA end better, TRBJ2-5 makes the J call doubtful. The CDR3 extends over 16 amino acids. Germline assignment: CDR1 MNHEY and CDR2 SVGAGI. The CDR3 loop is CASSYSVENYQETQYF. The CDR3 DNA sequence: TGTGCCAGCAGTTACTCGGTTGAAAACTACCAAGAGACCCAGTACTTC.

The sample holds many counts of this clonotype. This chain connects TRBV20-1 to TRBJ1-2, with a weak D call TRBD1 (6 bases). This CDR3 is built from 14 residues. Deletions cut 6 bases from V and 0 bases from J, with 14 bases between. In germline, CDR1 is DFQATT, CDR2 SNEGSKA (reference sequence). In DNA form, the CDR3 reads TGCAGTGCCCTAGGGACACAGACTAACTATGGCTACACCTTC. It is translated as CSALGTQTNYGYTF.

CDR3 sequence reads: CATSRDSGRAIRETQYF. CDR3 in DNA: TGTGCCACCAGCAGAGATTCCGGCAGGGCCATTAGGGAGACCCAGTACTTC. J is TRBJ2-5 and V is TRBV15, with D possibly matching TRBD1 (5 bases). The CDR3 totals 17 residues. V shed 0 bases and J shed 5 bases, with 19 bases lying between them. CDR1 is LNHNV and CDR2 is YYDKDF in the germline V gene (reference sequence).

In this sample, this clonotype turned up once. The chain uses TRBV3-1 and TRBJ2-3; 7 bases align to TRBD2. The ends lost 8 bases at V and 8 bases at J; junction bases unmatched: 10. The CDR3 totals 13 residues. Germline V gene lookup returns CDR1 LGHDT and CDR2 YNNKEL (reference sequence). CDR3 residues: CASGERVAGTQYF. The CDR3 DNA follows: TGTGCCAGCGGCGAGCGAGTAGCGGGTACGCAGTATTTT.

The chain joins TRBV7-2 to TRBJ2-6, with 10 bases aligning to TRBD1. The germline V gene has CDR1 SGHTA and CDR2 FQGNSA. This CDR3 comprises 17 residues. V shed 5 bases and J 2 bases; nucleotides not matched to a gene: 6. CDR3 sequence (DNA): TGTGCCAGCAGCCGAGGACAGGGGGTACCTGGGGCCAACGTCCTGACTTTC. Protein sequence: CASSRGQGVPGANVLTF.

The V call is TRBV10-3, the J call TRBJ2-1; TRBD1 matches at 12 bases. Trimming at V came to 0 bases and at J to 9 bases, leaving 6 bases not matched to a gene. CDR1 is ENHRY and CDR2 is SYGVKD in the germline V gene. The CDR3 runs to 16 residues. The CDR3, as DNA: TGTGCCATCAGTGAGTCTCGGGGACAGGGGGCAGGTGAGCAGTTCTTC. Residues: CAISESRGQGAGEQFF.

This clonotype was found a few times. The V and J genes are TRBV30 and TRBJ1-5; D gene ambiguous. This CDR3 spans 12 amino acids. Germline values: CDR1 GTSNPN, CDR2 SVGIG (reference sequence). The germline V and J ends were trimmed by 3 bases and 3 bases, with 6 bases remaining between them. CDR3 sequence (DNA): TGTGCCTGGAGCAGTCTCAATCAGCCCCAGCATTTT. This translates into CAWSSLNQPQHF.

Concerning this clonotype: A much larger clone sits a single nucleotide away, making a read error possible. The gene calls are TRBV4-2 and TRBJ2-5; the D gene is possibly TRBD1 (5 bases). The V end was cut by 0 bases, the J end by 11 bases, with 16 bases between. This CDR3 is 14 amino acids long. The V gene's germline CDR1 is LGHNA and CDR2 YNFKEQ. The CDR3 loop is CASSQETGLSKQYF. As DNA, the CDR3 is TGTGCCAGCAGCCAAGAAACAGGCTTAAGCAAGCAGTACTTC.

The rearrangement links TRBV6-1 to TRBJ2-5, with 10 bases aligning to TRBD2. This CDR3 is 15 amino acids long. V was clipped by 1 base and J by 5 bases; unmatched bases: 4. Germline values: CDR1 MNHNS, CDR2 SASEGT. The CDR3 protein is CASSEVSSGSETQYF. The CDR3 coding sequence is TGTGCCAGCAGTGAAGTGTCTAGCGGGAGCGAGACCCAGTACTTC.